This TCR beta chain was sequenced in a study of CD8+ T cells in alopecia areata. For this clone: What it recognizes is unknown.

The length of the CDR3 is 13 residues. Trimming shortened V by 8 bases and J by 4 bases, and 14 bases separated the two germline ends. Germline V gives CDR1 MDHEN, CDR2 SYDVKM. Overall study findings and caveats: Normal skin contains resident alphabeta T cells, and these are also sequenced in scalp samples.

Sequencing templates came from extracted RNA that was reverse transcribed into cDNA. Profiled with immunoSEQ multiplex PCR; TCRdb holds only in-frame clones, not every one. The data contain 70,000 to 95,000 clones, roughly 51% of them singletons. The chain couples TRBV28 to TRBJ1-1, with D perhaps TRBD1 (6 bases). The sample comprised NKG2D-high CD8+ T cells sorted from blood. This TCR came from a human donor with alopecia areata. The CDR3 loop is CASAWGRGTEAFF. In nucleotides, the CDR3 is TGTGCCAGCGCTTGGGGGCGCGGCACTGAAGCTTTCTTT.